The present entry profiles one T cell receptor (beta chain) with its context. Its specificity is unknown. These data come from a study of T cells in Graves' hyperthyroidism and ophthalmopathy. Study conclusions and caveats: Ophthalmopathy was predicted by the model a median of roughly 6.6 months ahead of onset. From stable hyperthyroidism, ophthalmopathy was set apart by a 13 V-J model.

The study left out patients who had uncontrolled infection, other autoimmune disease, pregnancy or lactation. Used for diagnoses were clinical symptoms, serum thyroxine and TRAb, thyroid ultrasound and orbital computed tomography. There were TCR beta CDR3 regions amplified from RNA transcripts. An initial round of RT-PCR targeting the TCR CDR3 relied on the HTBI primer set. In TCRdb, the multiplex PCR reads were re-called with MiXCR into one record per CDR3 protein. The sample lists some 580,000 distinct CDR3 sequences, about 16% occurring once. V lost 3 bases and J lost 8, with 14 bases in between. This CDR3 spans 14 amino acids. Germline CDR1 LNHDA, CDR2 SQIVND (reference sequence).

This clonotype was obtained from a woman aged 40 to 50 with Graves' ophthalmopathy. J is TRBJ2-1 and V is TRBV19; the D gene is possibly TRBD2 (6 bases). The sample consisted of blood. In DNA form, the CDR3 reads TGTGCCAGTAGTATCGTCGGGGGTTTGGATGAGCAGTTCTTC. It codes for CASSIVGGLDEQFF.